Below, one T cell receptor beta chain is given with its context. The antigen is undetermined. The sample is drawn from a study of T cell repertoires and Cas9 in healthy adults. Study overall: Characterization of SpCas9-reactive CD4 and CD8 T cells covered multi-effector potency, cytotoxicity and lineage. Study-level results: SpCas9-reactive regulatory T cells reportedly mitigated SpCas9-reactive effector T cells in vitro.

TCRdb keeps only in-frame clones here, not all; method: immunoSEQ multiplex PCR. The sample has about 13,000 clones, roughly 89% seen once. Material for sequencing was Tregs (CD4+, CD25+, CD127-, CD137-, CD154-) from PBMCs; culture status not recorded. This sequence was found in a human donor in good health.

The CDR3 loop reads CARSFDRSSGNTIYF. The CDR3 nucleotides read TGTGCCAGAAGTTTTGACAGATCCTCTGGAAACACCATATATTTT. The rearrangement links TRBV5-3 to TRBJ1-3, with a weak D call TRBD1 (5 bases). TRBV5-3 is assigned to the ORF class and has an uncertain function. V was shortened by 5 bases and J by 0 bases, with 12 bases between the two germline ends. The length of the CDR3 is 15 residues.